This T cell receptor beta chain was observed in a study of CD8 T cells in Susac syndrome. TCR beta was sequenced from blood CD8+ and CD4+ T cells. Controls were healthy donors (matched for age and sex). TEMRA cells were FACS-enriched, with CD8+ and CD4+ T cells isolated negatively. RNA totalling roughly 0.45 to 1 ug underwent reverse transcription with random hexamers. The authors amplified TCR beta CDR3 across 54 Vbeta and 13 Jbeta using immunoSEQ multiplex PCR. TCRdb analysed the immunoSEQ multiplex PCR reads with MiXCR anew, one entry per CDR3 protein. This table has approximately 19,000 distinct CDR3 sequences, 90% to 95% appearing once. V lost 5 bases to trimming and J lost 1 base, with 8 bases between them. The germline V gene encodes CDR1 PRHDT and CDR2 FYEKMQ (reference sequence). The CDR3 length is 14 residues.

J is TRBJ2-2 and V is TRBV13; D unresolved. Sequencing was done on a sample of CD8+ T cells from PBMCs. The sequence was obtained from a human donor in good health. The CDR3 DNA reads as TGTGCCAGCAGCGTAATATTGAACACCGGGGAGCTGTTTTTT. Translation: CASSVILNTGELFF.